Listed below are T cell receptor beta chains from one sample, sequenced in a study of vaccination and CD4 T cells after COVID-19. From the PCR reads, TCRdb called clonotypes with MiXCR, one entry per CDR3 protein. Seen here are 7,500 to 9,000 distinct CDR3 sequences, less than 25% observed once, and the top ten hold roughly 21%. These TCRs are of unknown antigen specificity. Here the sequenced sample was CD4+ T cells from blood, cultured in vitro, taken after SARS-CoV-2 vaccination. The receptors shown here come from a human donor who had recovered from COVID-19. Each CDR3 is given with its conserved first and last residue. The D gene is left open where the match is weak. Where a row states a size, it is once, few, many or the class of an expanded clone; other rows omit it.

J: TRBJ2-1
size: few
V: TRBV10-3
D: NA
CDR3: CAISGSGDNEQFF
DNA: TGTGCCATCAGTGGGAGCGGAGACAATGAGCAGTTCTTC

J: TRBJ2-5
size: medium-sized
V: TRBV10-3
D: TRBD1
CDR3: CAISAIDGGRGQKTQYF
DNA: TGTGCCATCAGTGCCATTGATGGTGGCAGGGGGCAAAAGACCCAGTACTTC

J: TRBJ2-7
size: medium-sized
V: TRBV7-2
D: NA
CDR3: CASSRDRYNYEQYF
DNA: TGTGCCAGCAGCCGAGATCGGTATAACTACGAGCAGTACTTC

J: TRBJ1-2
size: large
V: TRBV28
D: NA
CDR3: CASTSLGYGYTF
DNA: TGTGCCAGCACTTCCCTTGGCTATGGCTACACCTTC

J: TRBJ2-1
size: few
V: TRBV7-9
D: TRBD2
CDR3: CASSLKGLAGWEQFF
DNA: TGTGCCAGCAGCTTAAAAGGGTTAGCGGGATGGGAGCAGTTCTTC

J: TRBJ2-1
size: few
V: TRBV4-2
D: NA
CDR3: CASSQDLNEQFF
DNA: TGTGCCAGCAGCCAAGACTTGAATGAGCAGTTCTTC

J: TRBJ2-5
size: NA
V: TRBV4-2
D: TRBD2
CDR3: CASSQGVTSGTKETQYF
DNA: TGTGCCAGCAGCCAAGGAGTTACTAGCGGAACTAAAGAGACCCAGTACTTC

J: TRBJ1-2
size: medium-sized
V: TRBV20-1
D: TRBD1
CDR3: CSASPGTGNGYTF
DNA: TGCAGTGCTAGCCCAGGGACAGGGAATGGCTACACCTTC

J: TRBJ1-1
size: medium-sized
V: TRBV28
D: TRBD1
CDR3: CASSINQGAAEAFF
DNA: TGTGCCAGCAGCATAAATCAGGGGGCAGCCGAAGCTTTCTTT

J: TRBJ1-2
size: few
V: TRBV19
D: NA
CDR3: CASSSSSTGFGGGYTF
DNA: TGTGCCAGTAGCTCCTCCTCGACAGGCTTTGGAGGTGGCTACACCTTC

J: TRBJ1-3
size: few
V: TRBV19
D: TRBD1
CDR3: CASSIGTVPRVHF
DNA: TGTGCCAGTAGTATTGGGACAGTTCCCAGGGTACATTTT

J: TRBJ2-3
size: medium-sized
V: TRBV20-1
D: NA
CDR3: CSASRTSTDTQYF
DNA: TGCAGTGCTAGCCGGACTAGCACAGATACGCAGTATTTT

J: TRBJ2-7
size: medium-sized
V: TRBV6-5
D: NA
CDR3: CASSYTRDYEQYF
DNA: TGTGCCAGCAGTTACACGAGGGACTACGAGCAGTACTTC

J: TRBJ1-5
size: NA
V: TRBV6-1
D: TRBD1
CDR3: CASSGQGFSNQPQHF
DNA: TGTGCCAGCAGTGGACAGGGATTTAGCAATCAGCCCCAGCATTTT

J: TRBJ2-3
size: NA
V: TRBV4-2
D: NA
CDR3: CASSREDSKGDTQYF
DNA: TGTGCCAGCAGCCGAGAGGACTCAAAAGGAGATACGCAGTATTTT

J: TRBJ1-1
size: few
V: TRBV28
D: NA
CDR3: CASSPRLSENTEAFF
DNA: TGTGCCAGCAGCCCCCGCCTGTCAGAGAACACTGAAGCTTTCTTT

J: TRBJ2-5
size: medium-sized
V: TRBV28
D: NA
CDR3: CASSFPLHDSQETQYF
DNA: TGTGCCAGCAGTTTCCCCCTCCACGACAGCCAAGAGACCCAGTACTTC

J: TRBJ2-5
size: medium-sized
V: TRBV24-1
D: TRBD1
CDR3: CATSGTGGRETQYF
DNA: TGTGCCACCAGTGGGACAGGGGGCAGAGAGACCCAGTACTTC

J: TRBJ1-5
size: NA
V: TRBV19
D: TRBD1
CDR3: CASSGQGGQPQHF
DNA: TGTGCCAGTAGTGGACAGGGGGGCCAGCCCCAGCATTTT

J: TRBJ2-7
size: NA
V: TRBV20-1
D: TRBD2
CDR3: CSAIPSGRDYREQYF
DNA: TGCAGTGCTATTCCGAGCGGGAGGGATTATCGGGAGCAGTACTTC

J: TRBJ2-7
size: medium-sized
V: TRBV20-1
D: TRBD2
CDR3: CSASSGRARNEQYF
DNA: TGCAGTGCCAGTAGCGGGAGGGCCCGCAACGAGCAGTACTTC

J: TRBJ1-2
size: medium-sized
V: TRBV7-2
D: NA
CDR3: CASSSTQSSYGYTF
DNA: TGTGCCAGCAGCTCAACACAGTCCTCCTATGGCTACACCTTC

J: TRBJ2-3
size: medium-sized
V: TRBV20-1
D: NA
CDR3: CSASEGTTHTQYF
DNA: TGCAGTGCTAGCGAAGGGACAACGCATACGCAGTATTTT

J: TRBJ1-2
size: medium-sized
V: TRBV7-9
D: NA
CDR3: CASSLGVFYGYTF
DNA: TGTGCCAGCAGCTTAGGGGTATTCTATGGCTACACCTTC

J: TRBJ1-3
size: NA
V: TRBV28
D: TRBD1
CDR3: CASISGTGGSGNTIYF
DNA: TGTGCCAGCATTTCAGGGACAGGCGGCTCCGGAAACACCATATATTTT

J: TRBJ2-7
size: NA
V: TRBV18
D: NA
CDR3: CASSPQNRAVYEQYF
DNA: TGTGCCAGCTCACCCCAGAACAGGGCAGTCTACGAGCAGTACTTC

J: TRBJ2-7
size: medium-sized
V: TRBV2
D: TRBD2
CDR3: CASSSLAGEQYF
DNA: TGTGCCAGCAGTTCACTAGCGGGCGAGCAGTACTTC